A single sample gave rise to the 26 T cell receptor beta chains below, sequenced in a study of early T cells in non-severe SARS-CoV-2 infection. Via MiXCR, TCRdb re-called the 5' RACE reads, giving one row per CDR3 protein. The sample shows more than 55,000 distinct CDR3 sequences, around 14% of them seen only once. The specimen was whole blood, collected at baseline. All receptors derive from an adult who was a healthcare worker with PCR-confirmed SARS-CoV-2 infection or an uninfected control (not recorded which).

The chain is built from TRBV2 and TRBJ1-4; D not resolved. Germline assignment: CDR1 SNHLY and CDR2 FYNNEI. The CDR3 has 11 amino acids. V shed 5 bases and J shed 7 bases, with 5 bases lying between them. CDR3 amino acids: CASSRVEKLFF. The CDR3, as DNA: TGTGCCAGCAGTAGGGTTGAAAAACTGTTTTTT.

This clonotype was seen only a few times. J is TRBJ2-2 and V is TRBV9; D is uncertain. Trimming removed 6 bases from V and 3 bases from J, with 6 bases in between. The CDR3 runs 12 residues. CDR1 and CDR2 from the germline V gene are SGDLS and YYNGEE. In nucleotides, the CDR3 is TGTGCCAGCAACGGAGACACCGGGGAGCTGTTTTTT. Its translation: CASNGDTGELFF.

This clonotype occurred many times. This sequence joins TRBV4-1 and TRBJ2-1; D may be TRBD2 (5 bases). This CDR3 is built from 18 residues. Germline-derived CDR1 and CDR2 are MGHRA and YSYEKL. V was pared by 5 bases and J by 2 bases, with 22 bases between. The CDR3 region is CASSMERALGRTYNEQFF. DNA of the CDR3: TGCGCCAGCAGCATGGAACGGGCACTAGGGCGAACCTACAATGAGCAGTTCTTC.

The rearrangement uses TRBV18 and TRBJ1-1; a weak D match, TRBD1 (6 bases). The CDR3 spans 14 residues. Germline CDR1 KGHSH, CDR2 LQKENI. Trimming pared 4 bases from V and 4 bases from J, leaving 13 bases between. CDR3 in amino acids: CASSLQGRATEAFF. In DNA form, the CDR3 reads TGTGCCAGCTCACTACAGGGTCGAGCCACTGAAGCTTTCTTT.

This clonotype was counted only a few times. The V gene is TRBV7-6, the J gene TRBJ2-7; D is ambiguous. CDR3 length: 11 amino acids. Germline CDR1 is SGHVS and CDR2 is FNYEAQ. V gave up 5 bases and J gave up 3 bases, with 5 bases separating them. CDR3 nucleotide sequence: TGTGCCAGCAGCCCCGGCTACGAGCAGTACTTC. It translates to CASSPGYEQYF.

This clonotype was seen only a few times. V gene TRBV4-1 combines with J gene TRBJ1-5, with D possibly TRBD1 on 5 matching bases. CDR1 is MGHRA and CDR2 is YSYEKL in the germline V gene. Trimming stripped 1 base from V and 7 bases from J, with 14 bases between. The CDR3 runs to 15 residues. The CDR3 DNA sequence: TGCGCCAGCAGCCAAGGCAGGGCGGGGATGCAGCCCCAGCATTTT. This translates into CASSQGRAGMQPQHF.

In this sample, this clonotype turned up a few times. This chain joins TRBV11-3 and TRBJ2-2, with D maybe TRBD2 (6 bases). Germline V gene data show CDR1 as SGHNT and CDR2 as YENEEA. The germline V and J ends were trimmed by 5 bases and 6 bases, with 13 bases remaining between them. The CDR3 sequence is 14 residues long. CDR3 sequence reads: CASSPSSVAGELFF. The CDR3 DNA reads as TGTGCCAGCAGCCCATCTAGCGTGGCCGGGGAGCTGTTTTTT.

This clonotype was observed a few times. V gene TRBV12-3 or TRBV12-4 combines with J gene TRBJ2-1, with 11 bases fitting TRBD2. The CDR3 totals 15 residues. J lost 7 bases, V lost 3 bases, and 5 bases had no gene match. CDR3 in amino acids: CASSFLAGGANEQFF. As DNA, the CDR3 is TGTGCCAGCAGTTTCCTAGCGGGGGGCGCAAATGAGCAGTTCTTC.

This clonotype has more than one count but fewer than ten. This chain connects TRBV27 to TRBJ2-2; D may correspond to TRBD1 or TRBD2 (5 bases each). Germline lookup yields CDR1 MNHEY and CDR2 SMNVEV (reference sequence). CDR3 length: 13 amino acids. Trimming took off 3 bases at V and 6 bases at J, with 8 bases between the two ends. CDR3 residues: CASSFRGAGELFF. Here the CDR3 DNA reads TGTGCCAGCAGTTTCAGAGGGGCCGGGGAGCTGTTTTTT.

In its sample, this clonotype was seen a few times. The chain is built from TRBV7-2 and TRBJ2-7, with D unresolved. Germline-derived CDR1 and CDR2 are SGHTA and FQGNSA. Trimming shortened V by 4 bases and J by 4 bases, and 11 bases separated the two germline ends. The CDR3 consists of 13 residues. CDR3 protein: CASSWDRSYEQYF. DNA for the CDR3: TGTGCCAGCAGCTGGGATCGAAGTTACGAGCAGTACTTC. Variable domain in full (rest from reference TRBV7-2 and TRBJ2-7): GAGVSQSPSNKVTEKGKDVELRCDPISGHTALYWYRQSLGQGLEFLIYFQGNSAPDKSGLPSDRFSAERTGGSVSTLTIQRTQQEDSAVYLCASSWDRSYEQYFGPGTRLTVT.

The chain uses TRBV11-1 and TRBJ1-2, with 10 positions matching TRBD1. V lost 5 bases, J lost 3 bases, and 3 bases stayed unmatched. Germline CDR1 SGHAT, CDR2 FQDESV (reference sequence). The CDR3 runs to 14 residues. This CDR3 is CASSATGGDYGYTF. The CDR3, as DNA: TGTGCCAGCAGCGCGACAGGGGGCGACTATGGCTACACCTTC.

The rearrangement uses TRBV7-3 and TRBJ1-2; 7 positions agree with TRBD1. The CDR3 extends over 16 amino acids. Germline lookup yields CDR1 SGHTA and CDR2 FQGTGA. V lost 0 bases to trimming and J lost 8 bases; unmatched junction nucleotides: 12. The DNA for the CDR3 is TGTGCCAGCAGCTTAACGGGCCCCCTTGGAGGGGGCGGCTACACCTTC. It is translated as CASSLTGPLGGGGYTF.

V gene TRBV5-4 combines with J gene TRBJ2-7; 8 bases map to TRBD2. The CDR3 is 15 amino acids. J was trimmed by 3 bases and V by 0 bases; bases with no gene match: 5. CDR1 is SGHNT and CDR2 is YYREEE in the germline V gene (reference sequence). The CDR3 DNA is TGTGCCAGCAGCTTGGCCAGCGGGAGTTTCTACGAGCAGTACTTC. Residues: CASSLASGSFYEQYF.

This clonotype has a handful of counts. The chain is built from TRBV20-1 and TRBJ1-2; D possibly corresponds to TRBD1 (6 bases). Germline V gene sequence: CDR1 DFQATT, CDR2 SNEGSKA (reference sequence). This CDR3 is built from 14 residues. Deletions cut 0 bases from V and 6 bases from J, with 14 bases between. Here the CDR3 reads CSARDRRDIDGYTF. Written as DNA, the CDR3 is TGCAGTGCTAGAGATCGGCGGGACATAGATGGCTACACCTTC.

A word on this clonotype: At one end, the junction sequence differs from germline, possibly due to a read error. The chain carries TRBV11-2 and TRBJ2-7; D gene uncertain. This CDR3 spans 13 amino acids. Per germline, CDR1 SGHAT and CDR2 FQNNGV. This chain's CDR3 is CTSSVGPPYEQYF. CDR3 bases: TGTACCAGCAGCGTAGGGCCCCCCTACGAGCAGTACTTC.

The CDR3 region is CASSWTGESPNTGELFF. CDR3 DNA: TGCGCCAGCAGCTGGACAGGGGAGAGCCCGAACACCGGGGAGCTGTTTTTT. The V call is TRBV5-1, the J call TRBJ2-2; 9 nucleotides match TRBD1. The germline gives CDR1 SGHRS, CDR2 YFSETQ. Unmatched junction bases numbered 6, after V lost 3 bases and J lost 0 bases. This CDR3 spans 17 amino acids. Using reference TRBV5-1 and TRBJ2-2 for the parts outside the CDR3, the full variable domain is KAGVTQTPRYLIKTRGQQVTLSCSPISGHRSVSWYQQTPGQGLQFLFEYFSETQRNKGNFPGRFSGRQFSNSRSEMNVSTLELGDSALYLCASSWTGESPNTGELFFGEGSRLTVL.

V gene TRBV20-1 combines with J gene TRBJ1-1; D is unresolved. This CDR3 region has 11 residues. V dropped 5 bases and J dropped 6 bases, with 10 bases sitting between them. Germline V gives CDR1 DFQATT, CDR2 SNEGSKA (reference sequence). CDR3 bases: TGCAGTGCTTTTCCTAGACCTGAAGCTTTCTTT. It encodes CSAFPRPEAFF.

In this sample, this clonotype turned up a few times. This chain uses TRBV6-2 or TRBV6-3 with TRBJ2-7; D is possibly TRBD1 or TRBD2 (5 bases each). In germline, CDR1 is MNHEY, CDR2 SVGEGT. Trimming removed 5 bases at V and 0 bases at J, with 11 bases between. The CDR3 runs 14 residues. CDR3 in amino acids: CASSGGPNSYEQYF. DNA of the CDR3: TGTGCCAGCAGTGGGGGACCAAACTCCTACGAGCAGTACTTC.

A few counts support this clonotype. The gene calls are TRBV9 and TRBJ1-1, with unresolved D. CDR3 size: 13 residues. Trimming removed 4 bases at V and 1 base at J, with 8 bases between. Germline CDR1 reads SGDLS; CDR2 reads YYNGEE. DNA for the CDR3: TGTGCCAGCAGCTCACGACAGAACACTGAAGCTTTCTTT. Its translation is CASSSRQNTEAFF.

The V and J genes are TRBV9 and TRBJ1-3, with D perhaps TRBD1 (6 bases). V was shortened by 4 bases and J by 3 bases, with 11 bases between the two germline ends. This CDR3 spans 14 amino acids. Germline V gene data show CDR1 as SGDLS and CDR2 as YYNGEE. CDR3 residues: CASSQGQSGNTIYF. The CDR3 DNA sequence: TGTGCCAGCAGCCAAGGACAGAGTGGAAACACCATATATTTT.

CDR3 residues: CATSELTSVDTQYF. The DNA for the CDR3 is TGTGCCACTTCTGAACTGACCAGCGTAGATACGCAGTATTTT. The chain recombines TRBV6-2 or TRBV6-3 with TRBJ2-3; no clear D. V was pared by 10 bases and J by 5 bases, with 19 bases between. The CDR3 is 14 residues long. Germline CDR1 reads MNHEY; CDR2 reads SVGEGT.

The chain carries TRBV28 and TRBJ2-7; D is possibly TRBD2 (5 bases). CDR3 length: 16 amino acids. The V end lost 8 bases, the J end lost 5 bases, and 25 bases lay between the germline ends. Germline loops: CDR1 MDHEN, CDR2 SYDVKM. The CDR3: CASDTRGSSPPHEQYF. The CDR3 DNA reads as TGTGCCAGCGACACACGAGGGTCCTCCCCTCCCCACGAGCAGTACTTC.

This clonotype was observed at least ten times. V is TRBV4-1 and J is TRBJ2-5; 8 nucleotides agree with TRBD2. The length of the CDR3 is 14 residues. J gave up 5 bases and V 3 bases, and 5 bases lay outside the gene matches. Germline lookup yields CDR1 MGHRA and CDR2 YSYEKL. The CDR3 DNA reads as TGCGCCAGCAGCCATTCGGGGGGGCGTGAGACCCAGTACTTC. This codes for CASSHSGGRETQYF.

This clonotype was recorded many times. V and J are TRBV20-1 and TRBJ2-7; D is ambiguous. Germline CDR1 and CDR2: DFQATT and SNEGSKA (reference sequence). CDR3 length: 14 amino acids. Deletions cut 0 bases from V and 0 bases from J, with 9 bases between. The CDR3 sequence is CSARDPQSSYEQYF. CDR3 DNA: TGCAGTGCTAGAGATCCCCAGAGCTCCTACGAGCAGTACTTC.

This clonotype was seen only a few times. The rearrangement uses TRBV28 and TRBJ1-6; no clear D. Germline lookup yields CDR1 MDHEN and CDR2 SYDVKM. The CDR3 sequence is 13 residues long. V was shortened by 7 bases and J by 12 bases, with 16 bases between the two germline ends. Here the CDR3 DNA reads TGTGCCAGCAACATGGACGACCTTAGACCCCTCCACTTT. Translation gives CASNMDDLRPLHF. Looking up the rest from reference TRBV28 and TRBJ1-6 gives the full variable domain: DVKVTQSSRYLVKRTGEKVFLECVQDMDHENMFWYRQDPGLGLRLIYFSYDVKMKEKGDIPEGYSVSREKKERFSLILESASTNQTSMYLCASNMDDLRPLHFGNGTRLTVT.

The rearrangement links TRBV4-2 to TRBJ1-2; no definite D call. Trimming stripped 1 base from V and 7 bases from J, with 10 bases between. This CDR3 has 13 amino acids. CDR1 is LGHNA and CDR2 is YNFKEQ in the germline V gene. The CDR3 sequence is CASSQGVNAGYTF. Written as DNA, the CDR3 is TGTGCCAGCAGCCAAGGGGTGAATGCTGGCTACACCTTC.